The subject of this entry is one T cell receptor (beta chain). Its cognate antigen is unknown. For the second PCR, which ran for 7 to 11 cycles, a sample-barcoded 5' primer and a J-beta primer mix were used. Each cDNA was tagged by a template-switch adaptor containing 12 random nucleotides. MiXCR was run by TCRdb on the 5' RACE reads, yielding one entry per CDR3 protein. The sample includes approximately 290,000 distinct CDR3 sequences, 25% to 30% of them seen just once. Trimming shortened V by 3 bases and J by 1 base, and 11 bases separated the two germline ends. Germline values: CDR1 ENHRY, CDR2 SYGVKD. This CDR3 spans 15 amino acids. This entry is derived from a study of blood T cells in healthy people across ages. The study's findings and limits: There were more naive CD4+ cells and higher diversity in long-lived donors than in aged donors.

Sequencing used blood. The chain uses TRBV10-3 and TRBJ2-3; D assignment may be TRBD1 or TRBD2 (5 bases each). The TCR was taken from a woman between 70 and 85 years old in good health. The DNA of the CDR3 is TGTGCCATCAGTGATTCTCTGGGGGGCACAGATACGCAGTATTTT. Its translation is CAISDSLGGTDTQYF.